The source of this T cell receptor (beta chain) is a study of CD8+CD57+ T cells in acquired aplastic anemia. In patients chosen for sequencing, flow cytometry had shown CD8+CD57+ cell expansion. Whole-study findings and limits: Shared by patients and controls, 25 to 30 CD8+ CDR3s were abundant in patients.

Genomic DNA constituted the template upon which TCR beta VDJ and CDR3 profiling was performed. TCRdb analysed the reads with MiXCR anew, one entry per CDR3 protein. The repertoire holds hundreds of thousands of distinct CDR3 sequences, with around 33% as singletons. There are 13 residues in the CDR3. The V and J ends lost 2 bases and 5 bases respectively, with 9 bases between them. Germline V CDR1 and CDR2: SGHVS, FQNEAQ. This clonotype has ten or more counts. The antigen is unknown. The source of this sequence is a human donor with aplastic anemia. This sequence joins TRBV7-8 and TRBJ2-5; possible D gene TRBD1, 5 bases. Material for sequencing was sorted CD4+, CD8+, or CD8+CD57+ T cells (not recorded which) from PBMCs. The CDR3 reads CASSLSGWETQYF. DNA of the CDR3: TGTGCCAGCAGCTTATCAGGGTGGGAGACCCAGTACTTC.